These T cell receptor beta chains were read from a single sample in a study of PD-1 blockade in classical Hodgkin lymphoma. Method: immunoSEQ multiplex PCR; TCRdb's copy keeps in-frame clones and lacks some. This sample has roughly 32,000 clones; approximately 94% occur once, and the top ten carry 2% to 2.5%. Sequenced input: peripheral blood mononuclear cells (PBMCs). These receptors were taken from a human donor with classical Hodgkin lymphoma. Both conserved end residues are part of each CDR3.

j_call v_call cdr3_aa
TRBJ1-6 TRBV2 CASSTGTNSPLHF
TRBJ1-2 TRBV28 CASIPSTETDLYGYTF
TRBJ2-7 TRBV5-6 CASSRDGNSYEQYF
TRBJ1-1 TRBV5-4 CASSLSGGGKAFF
TRBJ1-2 TRBV28 CASTINSPVEGYTF
TRBJ2-6 TRBV5-1 CASSLPSGANVLTF
TRBJ2-7 TRBV6-5 CASSPASGGSYEQYF
TRBJ1-6 TRBV12-5 CASGFQGVSSPLHF
TRBJ1-1 TRBV19 CASSMTGGGYVTEAFF
TRBJ2-5 TRBV10-3 CAIMRAQQETQYF
TRBJ2-2 TRBV28 CASSLYYTGELFF
TRBJ2-7 TRBV27 CASIAAGTYEQYF
TRBJ1-1 TRBV11-2 CAEGSMNTEAFF
TRBJ1-1 TRBV5-1 CASSSRTGVLMNTEAFF
TRBJ1-2 TRBV6-1 CASSSQGPNYGYTF
TRBJ1-4 TRBV2 CASSEARLNEKLFF
TRBJ1-2 TRBV5-4 CASSLAGSHSYTF
TRBJ1-2 TRBV5-6 CASSQVGLPNYGYTF
TRBJ1-1 TRBV6-1 CAVDRGRETEAFF
TRBJ2-3 TRBV5-4 CASGLGTSGKHSSTDTQYF
TRBJ1-6 TRBV13 CASSPGTRNSPLHF
TRBJ1-2 TRBV30 CAWSAQWGHNYGYTF
TRBJ2-1 TRBV27 CASSYGTAGYNEQFF
TRBJ1-1 TRBV7-3 CASSPHRDTEAFF
TRBJ2-1 TRBV6-5 CASSSRAPYNEQFF
TRBJ2-7 TRBV7-9 CASSQGQGTRPYEQYF
TRBJ2-1 TRBV19 CASSIDLSWYNEQFF
TRBJ2-3 TRBV15 CATSRDRYPTDTQYF
TRBJ1-1 TRBV18 CASSPGPWGTEAFF
TRBJ2-1 TRBV30 CAWSVWGTLTTNEQFF
TRBJ2-3 TRBV19 CASSGLSGISDTQYF
TRBJ1-4 TRBV5-4 CASSSQEGSGKLFF
TRBJ2-6 TRBV27 CASSLSPGFSGANVLTF
TRBJ1-1 TRBV7-3 CASSYTGERTEAFF
TRBJ2-1 TRBV6-5 CASSLGRSYNEQFF
TRBJ2-3 TRBV5-1 CASSLDSSTDTQYF
TRBJ2-3 TRBV5-1 CASSWTGVTDTQYF
TRBJ2-3 TRBV30 CAWSPRLAGGGDTQYF
TRBJ2-2 TRBV7-5 CVRSSIPGQGDPGELFF
TRBJ2-7 TRBV2 CASSEESYLSYEQYF
TRBJ2-7 TRBV10-3 CAISERLPNVAEQYF
TRBJ2-3 TRBV19 CASSPRTFYTQYF
TRBJ2-5 TRBV7-9 CASSSNPRETQYF
TRBJ2-6 TRBV2 CASSEAKANVLTF
TRBJ2-3 TRBV27 CASSPGTLSTDTQYF
TRBJ2-5 TRBV19 CASSIDSEETQYF